This TCR beta chain was recorded in a study of identical twins. Study-level results: Among out-of-frame alpha sequences shared by twins, low generation probability occurred in excess.

Germline CDR1 is WNHNN and CDR2 is SYGVQD (reference sequence). This CDR3 is 14 amino acids long. V lost 5 bases to trimming and J lost 2 bases; unmatched junction nucleotides: 5. Ten or more counts support this clonotype. Its antigen is undetermined. cDNA molecules carried unique molecular identifiers, and template switching added a universal primer site. One entry per CDR3 protein results from TCRdb running MiXCR on the 5' RACE reads. The table shows around 1.7 million distinct CDR3 sequences, with more than 30% occurring only once. All donors were healthy, and all were Caucasian. Sequencing was performed on cord blood. The clonotype was recovered from a newborn girl in good health. V is TRBV10-1 and J is TRBJ2-7; 8 nucleotides match TRBD1. The chain's CDR3 is CASSHGTGPYEQYF. CDR3 nucleotide sequence: TGCGCCAGCAGTCACGGGACAGGCCCCTACGAGCAGTACTTC.